This TCR beta chain derives from a study of T cells after yellow fever vaccination. On this clonotype: Its antigen is not known.

TCRdb reprocessed the 5' RACE reads with MiXCR, giving one entry per CDR3 protein. Of some 500,000 distinct CDR3 sequences listed, about 14% are singletons. Broader study findings: Clones that expanded after primary vaccination mostly reappeared after the booster (roughly 95% CD4, 88% CD8).

Germline V gene data show CDR1 as KGHSH and CDR2 as LQKENI. The length of the CDR3 is 12 residues. V lost 8 bases and J lost 7, with 14 bases in between. The sequencing here drew on PBMCs, taken on the day of the yellow fever booster vaccination. V usage is TRBV18 and J usage is TRBJ1-1; D gene uncertain. The source is a man between 25 and 39 years old who received the YFV17D yellow fever vaccine. The CDR3 spells CASTNDWGEAFF. Here the CDR3 DNA reads TGTGCCAGCACCAACGACTGGGGTGAAGCTTTCTTT. The whole variable domain, remainder taken from reference TRBV18 and TRBJ1-1, is NAGVMQNPRHLVRRRGQEARLRCSPMKGHSHVYWYRQLPEEGLKFMVYLQKENIIDESGMPKERFSAEFPKEGPSILRIQQVVRGDSAAYFCASTNDWGEAFFGQGTRLTVV.